This record looks at one TCR beta chain sequence and its context. Its antigen remains unidentified. No base quality values were provided; no much bigger clone lies one nucleotide off. The cohort was made up of approximately 670 healthy bone marrow donors. At the time of sampling, all cohort members were nominally healthy, though unrecorded immune exposures were likely present. The donor was CMV seropositive and was included in the group of 289 seropositive cohort members. Every donor gave a peripheral blood sample, and the peripheral blood mononuclear cells from that sample were used for TCR beta sequencing. Genomic DNA extraction from the blood cell samples was performed with the Qiagen DNeasy Blood Extraction Kit. The library was prepared using the immunoSEQ multiplex PCR assay. A mixture of 60 forward primers for TCR Vbeta segments and 13 reverse primers for TCR Jbeta segments was used in the multiplex PCR. A multiplex PCR assay on genomic DNA amplified the CDR3 region of rearranged TCR beta genes. Amplified TCR beta libraries were sequenced as 87-base-pair reads on the Illumina HiSeq System. As for how the authors treated the data: A later analysis tallied around 80 million unique TCR beta chains across the 550 to 850 repertoires, and around 12 million of those chains were shared by two or more donors. Raw reads were error-corrected and collapsed into unique sequences with a nearest-neighbor algorithm that merged closely related sequences to remove PCR and sequencing errors. CDR3 sequences were aligned to IMGT reference sequences to assign V, D and J gene segments. For a sequence to be retained, a match of at least six nucleotides was required to both a V gene segment and a J gene segment. A rearrangement counted as productive if the CDR3 had no stop codons and remained in frame with V and J, and every other rearrangement counted as non-productive. Following IMGT convention, CDR3 was defined as the stretch from the second conserved V-encoded cysteine to the conserved J-encoded phenylalanine. Sequences without an unambiguous match to a single V gene segment were excluded from the earlier analysis of almost 600 of the donors. An earlier analysis of several hundred of the donors classified V segments as functional when productive rearrangements were above 56.7% and as segregating when the standard deviation between donors was above 5%. A statistical classification framework was developed to diagnose cytomegalovirus status using the catalog of TCR beta chain sequences. In a later analysis, V and J genes were assigned by comparing TCR nucleotide sequences against IMGT/GENE-DB human TR gene sequences. The TCRdist pipeline was used in a later analysis to assign CDR3 sequences and most-parsimonious VDJ recombination scenarios. A later analysis defined each TCR beta chain by its CDR3 amino acid sequence plus V-gene family, and excluded reads lacking a unique V-gene family. In a later analysis, around 650 highly shared, low-generation-probability nucleotide sequences were removed to address suspected cross-contamination and a sequencing artifact. For each public chain, a later analysis derived a clonal expansion index from normalized ranks of inferred template counts within each repertoire. A later analysis computed generation probabilities with a VDJ recombination model fitted to out-of-frame rearrangements, and checked the results against IGoR. Hypergeometric tests were used in a later analysis to score TCR-TCR, TCR-HLA and TCR-CMV co-occurrence, with a repertoire-size bias correction applied to the TCR pairs. False discovery rates were estimated in a later analysis by permuting HLA or CMV assignments 20 times. In a later analysis, co-occurring TCRs were grouped using DBSCAN, with TCRdist sequence similarity added in when clustering inside HLA-allele-positive subsets. Repertoires with fewer than 30,000 or more than 120,000 public chains were left out of co-occurrence clustering, as were five repertoires with anomalous nucleotide sharing. The table was pulled from immuneACCESS by TCRdb, which kept in-frame rearrangements only. Such tables lose some clones; where checked, under half of the loss comes from unresolved V genes, and the rest has no known cause. V and J calls and clone size are copied from that table; D and trimming were computed from the DNA. The sample includes 65,000 to 85,000 clones, with under 80% observed a single time. 9% to 14% of the sample belongs to the ten largest clones.

Between the V and J ends, shortened by 1 base and 1 base respectively, the junction contains 12 bases. The germline V gene (reference sequence) supplies CDR1 SEHNR and CDR2 FQNEAQ. From its cysteine to its phenylalanine, the CDR3 spans 16 amino acids. Solely the CDR3 DNA is kept, with 48 bases framed from the first base. The record originates from a study of cytomegalovirus exposure and HLA in healthy donors (dated by TCRdb to 2015 to 2018). A note on the overall study: An earlier analysis of approximately 590 of the donors reported approximately 270 Gb of sequence data and 117 million unique TCR beta sequences from 150 million to 200 million T cells. An early release that covered roughly 600 HLA-typed donors contained about 290 gigabases of sequencing data and some 87 million unique TCR sequences. Among the roughly 400 genotyped donors, around 81% belonged to the genetic ancestry cluster associated with self-reported Caucasian donors. The study aimed to test whether cataloging public T cell receptors could reveal signatures of past pathogen exposure. Using immunosequencing, the study profiled T cell repertoires from about 620 subjects and related those repertoires to cytomegalovirus serostatus. Besides the first cohort of approximately 670 subjects, a separate validation cohort made up of roughly 120 different subjects was used. The study combined high-throughput TCR immunosequencing, statistical association of individual TCRs with disease status, and machine learning to predict cytomegalovirus infection status. A later analysis re-analyzed previously published TCR beta repertoires from 500 to 700 donors and added high-resolution HLA genotyping to study TCR occurrence patterns. In the later analysis, no new phenotypic data were used to find candidate immune exposures; instead, reliance was placed on TCR beta sequences and their occurrence across donors. To decide whether each TCR beta V gene segment behaved as functional or pseudogenic, an earlier analysis of several hundred of the donors relied on high-throughput TCR beta sequencing. Donor age, sex, ethnicity and CMV serostatus were collected together with the repertoire data. A later genetic analysis used genome-wide SNP genotypes for about three fifths of the 666 donors, treating that subset as a discovery cohort. Every discovery cohort repertoire had been produced on one sequencing platform. Both class I and class II loci were covered by HLA typing, at four-digit resolution. Typing coverage varied by locus: about 629-640 donors for A, B, C, DRB1 and DQB1; 522 for DQA1; more than 600 for DPA1; approximately 450 for DPB1. Several DR-DQ haplotypes were treated as single units for association and clustering because of strong linkage in the cohort. Across 300 to 400 genotyped donors of the cohort, an average of approximately 240,000 unique TCR beta nucleotide sequences per donor were sequenced, and roughly a sixth of those sequences were non-productive.

General conclusions and limits of the study: Most TCR sequences were observed very rarely across donors, whereas some public TCRs were present in many individuals. A later analysis found that most CMV-associated TCR beta chains appeared HLA-restricted, with HLA associations seemingly driven largely by CMV exposure. Specific HLA alleles were associated with 15,000 to 20,000 TCR beta sequences at a false discovery rate of 0.05 in a later analysis. Sequencing depth was assumed to be roughly uniform across donors in the presence/absence analyses, though that assumption may not hold. Correlated functional status among segregating V segments might be attributable to linkage disequilibrium, but an unknown experimental factor could not be ruled out. A further reported finding was that TCR beta sequences accurately predicted the HLA-A and HLA-B alleles for most subjects in the first cohort. A later analysis found that TCR association rates varied across HLA loci, with DRB1 alleles showing the most associated TCRs and HLA-C alleles the fewest. Because HLA typing was missing for some donors at each locus, association tests included only the typed subset. Because the 87-base-pair reads could not distinguish some IMGT-functional V segments, including TRBV6-2 and TRBV6-3, those segments were excluded. A cluster of highly shared sequence variants was judged likely to be a technical artifact of the sequencing pipeline. Assigning TCR associations to individual alleles was difficult when HLA alleles, especially DR and DQ, strongly co-occurred. The earlier analysis of fewer than 750 of the donors excluded approximately 15 rarely observed V segments, including chromosome 9 orphons, because counts were too low. A total of about 180 TCR beta chains were listed by the study as associated with cytomegalovirus. In a later analysis, HLA-associated TCR beta chains were found to be more clonally expanded and to have lower generation probabilities than equally common non-associated chains. In both the original and validation cohorts, the classifier was reported to diagnose cytomegalovirus status with high specificity and sensitivity. Only TCR beta chains were sequenced in this cohort, and the absence of alpha or paired-chain data limited detectable features. In vitro tests confirmed that three of the cytomegalovirus-associated TCR beta chains recognize cytomegalovirus antigens. V-gene and J-gene trimming of TCR beta chains was associated with a missense DCLRE1C variant in a later genetic analysis, and the association was replicated in an independent cohort. According to a later analysis, parvovirus B19, influenza, CMV and Epstein-Barr virus appeared linked to several top co-occurrence clusters. CMV serostatus was the only immune exposure information available for the cohort. In an earlier analysis of several hundred of the donors, most TCR beta V segments were observed in productive rearrangements about 90% or about 30% of the time, broadly matching IMGT annotations. The authors suggested that the approach could potentially be generalized to other disease states and immunological phenotypes. According to a later genetic analysis, donors in an Asian-associated ancestry cluster had fewer N-insertions in productive TCRs than the approximately 710-donor mean.

The chain is made from TRBV7-9 and TRBJ2-3; the best D guess is TRBD2, with 5 bases matching. Specimen: PBMCs. This sequence was found in a male donor in good health and CMV-seropositive. The CDR3: CASSLGAAMGTDTQYF. The DNA reads as follows: TGTGCCAGCAGCTTAGGAGCGGCGATGGGCACAGATACGCAGTATTTT.